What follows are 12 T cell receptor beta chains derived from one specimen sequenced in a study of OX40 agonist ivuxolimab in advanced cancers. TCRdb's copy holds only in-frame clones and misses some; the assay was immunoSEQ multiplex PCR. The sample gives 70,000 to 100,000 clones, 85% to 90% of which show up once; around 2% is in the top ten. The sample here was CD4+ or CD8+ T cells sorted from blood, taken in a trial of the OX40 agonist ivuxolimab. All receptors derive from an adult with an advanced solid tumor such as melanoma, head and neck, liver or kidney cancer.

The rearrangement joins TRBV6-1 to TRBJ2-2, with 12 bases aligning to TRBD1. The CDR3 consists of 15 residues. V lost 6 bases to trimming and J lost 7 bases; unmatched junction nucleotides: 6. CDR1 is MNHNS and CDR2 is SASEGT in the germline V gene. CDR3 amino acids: CASRGTGGVHGELFF. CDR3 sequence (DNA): TGTGCCAGCAGGGGGACAGGGGGCGTACACGGGGAGCTGTTTTTT.

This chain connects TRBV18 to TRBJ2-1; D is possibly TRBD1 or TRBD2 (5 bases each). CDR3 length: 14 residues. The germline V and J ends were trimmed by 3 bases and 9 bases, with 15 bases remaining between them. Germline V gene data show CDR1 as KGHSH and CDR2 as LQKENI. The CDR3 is CASSPRGRDAEQFF. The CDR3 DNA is TGTGCCAGCTCACCCCGGGGAAGGGACGCTGAGCAGTTCTTC.

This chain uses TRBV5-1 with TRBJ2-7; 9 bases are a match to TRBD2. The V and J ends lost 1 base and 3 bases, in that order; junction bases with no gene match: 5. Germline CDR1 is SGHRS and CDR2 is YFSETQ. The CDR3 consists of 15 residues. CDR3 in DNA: TGCGCCAGCAGCTTGAGCCTAGCGGGGAACTACGAGCAGTACTTC. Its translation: CASSLSLAGNYEQYF.

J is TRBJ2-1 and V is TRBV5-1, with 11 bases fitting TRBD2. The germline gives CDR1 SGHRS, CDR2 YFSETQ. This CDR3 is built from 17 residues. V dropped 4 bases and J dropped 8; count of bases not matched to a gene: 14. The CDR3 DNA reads TGCGCCAGCAGCCCCCCACTAGCGGGAGAGGTTAAGGATGAGCAGTTCTTC. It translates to CASSPPLAGEVKDEQFF. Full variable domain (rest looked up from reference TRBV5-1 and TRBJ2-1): KAGVTQTPRYLIKTRGQQVTLSCSPISGHRSVSWYQQTPGQGLQFLFEYFSETQRNKGNFPGRFSGRQFSNSRSEMNVSTLELGDSALYLCASSPPLAGEVKDEQFFGPGTRLTVL.

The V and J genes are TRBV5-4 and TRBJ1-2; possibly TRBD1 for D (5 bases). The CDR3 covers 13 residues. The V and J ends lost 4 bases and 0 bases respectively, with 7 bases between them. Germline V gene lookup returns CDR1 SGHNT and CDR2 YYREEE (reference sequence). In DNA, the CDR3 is TGTGCCAGCAGCATGACAGCTAACTATGGCTACACCTTC. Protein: CASSMTANYGYTF.

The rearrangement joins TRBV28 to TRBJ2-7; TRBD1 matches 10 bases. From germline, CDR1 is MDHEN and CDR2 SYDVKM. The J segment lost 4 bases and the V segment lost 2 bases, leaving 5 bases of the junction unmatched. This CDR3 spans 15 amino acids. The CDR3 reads CASSLRQGASYEQYF. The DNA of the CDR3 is TGTGCCAGCAGTTTAAGACAGGGGGCTAGTTACGAGCAGTACTTC. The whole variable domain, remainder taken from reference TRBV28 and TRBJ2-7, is DVKVTQSSRYLVKRTGEKVFLECVQDMDHENMFWYRQDPGLGLRLIYFSYDVKMKEKGDIPEGYSVSREKKERFSLILESASTNQTSMYLCASSLRQGASYEQYFGPGTRLTVT.

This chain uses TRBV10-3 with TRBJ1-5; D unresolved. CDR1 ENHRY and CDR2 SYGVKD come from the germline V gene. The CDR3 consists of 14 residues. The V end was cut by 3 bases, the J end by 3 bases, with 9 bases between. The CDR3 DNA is TGTGCCATCAGTGATGGCAATCCCAATCAGCCCCAGCATTTT. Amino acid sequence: CAISDGNPNQPQHF.

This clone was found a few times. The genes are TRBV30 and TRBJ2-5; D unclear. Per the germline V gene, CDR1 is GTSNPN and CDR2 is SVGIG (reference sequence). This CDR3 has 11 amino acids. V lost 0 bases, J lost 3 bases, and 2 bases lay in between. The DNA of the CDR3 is TGTGCCTGGAGTGTTAAAGAGACCCAGTACTTC. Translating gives CAWSVKETQYF.

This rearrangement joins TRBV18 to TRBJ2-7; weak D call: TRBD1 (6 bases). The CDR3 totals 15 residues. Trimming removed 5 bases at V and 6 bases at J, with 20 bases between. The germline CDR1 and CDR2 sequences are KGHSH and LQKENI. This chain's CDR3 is CASSSTGPPDSEQYF. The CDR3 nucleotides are TGTGCCAGCTCATCGACAGGACCCCCGGACTCCGAGCAGTACTTC.

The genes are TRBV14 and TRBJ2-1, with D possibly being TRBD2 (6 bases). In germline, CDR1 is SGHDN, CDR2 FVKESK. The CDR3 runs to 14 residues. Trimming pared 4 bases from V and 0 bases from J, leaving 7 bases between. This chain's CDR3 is CASSRGVSYNEQFF. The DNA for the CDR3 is TGTGCCAGCAGCCGGGGGGTCTCCTACAATGAGCAGTTCTTC. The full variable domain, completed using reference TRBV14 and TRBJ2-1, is EAGVTQFPSHSVIEKGQTVTLRCDPISGHDNLYWYRRVMGKEIKFLLHFVKESKQDESGMPNNRFLAERTGGTYSTLKVQPAELEDSGVYFCASSRGVSYNEQFFGPGTRLTVL.

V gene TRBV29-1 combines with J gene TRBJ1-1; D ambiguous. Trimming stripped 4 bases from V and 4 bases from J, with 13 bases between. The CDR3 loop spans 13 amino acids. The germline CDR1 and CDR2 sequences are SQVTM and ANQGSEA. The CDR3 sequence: CSVVGLAGTEAFF. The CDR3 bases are TGCAGCGTTGTGGGTCTGGCGGGCACTGAAGCTTTCTTT.

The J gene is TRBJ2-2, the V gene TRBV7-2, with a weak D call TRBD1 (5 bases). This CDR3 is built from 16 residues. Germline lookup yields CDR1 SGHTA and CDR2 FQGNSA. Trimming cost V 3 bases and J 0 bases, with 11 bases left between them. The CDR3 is CASSFFQGSNTGELFF. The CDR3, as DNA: TGTGCCAGCAGCTTTTTTCAGGGATCGAACACCGGGGAGCTGTTTTTT.